Following are 28 T cell receptor beta chains from one sample sequenced in a study of T-cell reconstitution after alpha-beta-depleted transplantation in children (dated by TCRdb to the mid-2010s). Receptors were amplified or captured by PCR. Reads for this sample came from an Illumina HiSeq 2500. TCR libraries were prepared with molecular barcoding, using unique molecular identifiers to normalize TCRbeta repertoire quantification. TCRdb reprocessing: public reads trimmed at Q25 with fastp, clones called with MiXCR, in-frame beta chains kept. All rows with the same CDR3 protein become a single entry with the most common DNA and genes. Present in this sample are approximately 110,000 distinct CDR3 sequences, under 25% of which were seen just once. About 10% of the sample is held by the ten biggest clonotypes. This specimen's treatment or condition label, interpreted: allogeneic hematopoietic cell transplantation with graft depleted of TCRalphabeta T cells and CD19 B cells.

Sequenced material: PBMCs, mostly from graft donor cells, taken 180 days after TCRalphabeta/CD19-depleted stem cell transplant. These receptors were taken from a male patient aged 2-10 years who had a stem cell transplant for chronic granulomatous disease, so the T cells may come from the graft donor.

The V gene is TRBV11-2, the J gene TRBJ2-1; 7 nucleotides line up with TRBD1. V lost 2 bases, J lost 7 bases, and 5 bases stayed unmatched. Germline assignment: CDR1 SGHAT and CDR2 FQNNGV. This CDR3 is 14 amino acids long. CDR3 sequence reads: CASSLSQGDNEQFF. As DNA, the CDR3 is TGTGCCAGCAGCTTATCTCAGGGGGATAATGAGCAGTTCTTC.

The chain has TRBV7-2 and TRBJ1-5; D might be TRBD1 (6 bases). The V and J ends lost 2 bases and 3 bases respectively, with 11 bases between them. Germline V gene sequence: CDR1 SGHTA, CDR2 FQGNSA. CDR3 length: 15 amino acids. The CDR3 protein is CASSLRWDTNQPQHF. The CDR3 DNA reads TGTGCCAGCAGCTTAAGATGGGACACCAATCAGCCCCAGCATTTT.

At least ten counts were recorded for this clonotype. The gene calls are TRBV15 and TRBJ1-5; no clear D. The CDR3 runs 17 residues. The V end was cut by 5 bases, the J end by 1 base, with 18 bases between. Germline values: CDR1 LNHNV, CDR2 YYDKDF (reference sequence). The CDR3 DNA reads TGTGCCACCAGCCCCCGGGCGGAACAAGGAAGCAATCAGCCCCAGCATTTT. It yields the protein CATSPRAEQGSNQPQHF.

The chain couples TRBV5-6 to TRBJ1-1; D not certain. Germline lookup yields CDR1 SGHDT and CDR2 YYEEEE. The ends were cut back, 0 bases at V and 2 bases at J, with 14 bases in the middle. This CDR3 region has 16 residues. The CDR3 coding sequence is TGTGCCAGCAGCTTGGCCGGCGAGACGATAAACACTGAAGCTTTCTTT. It codes for CASSLAGETINTEAFF.

This clonotype has just a few counts. V usage is TRBV20-1 and J usage is TRBJ2-3; D not certain. The length of the CDR3 is 12 residues. The germline V gene encodes CDR1 DFQATT and CDR2 SNEGSKA (reference sequence). Trimming took 7 bases from V and 0 from J, leaving 8 bases between them. CDR3 DNA sequence: TGCAGTGAATCGACTAGCACAGATACGCAGTATTTT. It specifies CSESTSTDTQYF.

The V and J genes are TRBV6-2 or TRBV6-3 and TRBJ2-2; D ambiguous. The CDR3 loop spans 13 amino acids. Germline V CDR1 and CDR2: MNHEY, SVGEGT. Trimming stripped 6 bases from V and 3 bases from J, with 8 bases between. CDR3 in amino acids: CASSFPDTGELFF. The CDR3 region has the DNA TGTGCCAGCAGCTTTCCAGACACCGGGGAGCTGTTTTTT.

The chain joins TRBV7-2 to TRBJ2-4, with D perhaps TRBD2 (7 bases). Between the trimmed V and J ends, which lost 5 bases and 5 bases, there was a span of 16 bases. The CDR3 loop spans 15 amino acids. CDR1 is SGHTA and CDR2 is FQGNSA in the germline V gene. The CDR3 here is CASSKGGTKQNIQYF. DNA for the CDR3: TGTGCCAGCAGCAAGGGGGGGACCAAACAAAACATTCAGTACTTC.

The table lists this clonotype with many counts. The rearrangement uses TRBV5-1 and TRBJ2-1; TRBD2 might be the D (6 bases). This CDR3 spans 16 amino acids. CDR1 is SGHRS, CDR2 YFSETQ, per germline. With 6 bases removed from V and 2 bases from J, the gap between germline ends came to 18 bases. CDR3 loop: CASTKFAGTAYNEQFF. DNA for the CDR3: TGCGCCAGCACAAAATTCGCTGGGACTGCCTACAATGAGCAGTTCTTC.

The rearrangement uses TRBV15 and TRBJ2-7; D is perhaps TRBD2 (6 bases). The CDR3 covers 16 residues. Trimming took off 4 bases at V and 4 bases at J, with 20 bases between the two ends. Germline CDR1 reads LNHNV; CDR2 reads YYDKDF (reference sequence). CDR3 sequence: CATSKLGGNLPYEQYF. CDR3 DNA: TGTGCCACCAGCAAGCTCGGCGGGAACCTCCCTTACGAGCAGTACTTC.

This clonotype was picked up a small number of times. V is TRBV10-3 and J is TRBJ2-2; TRBD1 matches at 8 bases. Germline CDR1 is ENHRY and CDR2 is SYGVKD. This CDR3 spans 19 amino acids. V trimming: 5 bases; J trimming: 2 bases; junction bases outside the gene matches: 16. The CDR3 DNA follows: TGTGCCATCAGTCTCCTCCCGGCCAGGGGGCCCGAAAACACCGGGGAGCTGTTTTTT. It translates to CAISLLPARGPENTGELFF.

This chain connects TRBV2 to TRBJ2-3, with 7 positions matching TRBD2. The V segment lost 3 bases and the J segment 7 bases; nucleotides outside the gene matches: 7. The V gene's germline CDR1 is SNHLY and CDR2 FYNNEI. CDR3 length equals 14 residues. CDR3 loop: CASSERREVYTQYF. The CDR3 DNA sequence: TGTGCCAGCAGTGAGCGACGGGAGGTGTATACGCAGTATTTT.

V usage is TRBV20-1 and J usage is TRBJ2-3, with a weak D call TRBD2 (5 bases). The germline V gene has CDR1 DFQATT and CDR2 SNEGSKA (reference sequence). This CDR3 is 14 amino acids long. The ends were cut back, 0 bases at V and 5 bases at J, with 12 bases in the middle. The CDR3 bases are TGCAGTGCTAGAGATCGCACCGCGGGAGATACGCAGTATTTT. Its translation: CSARDRTAGDTQYF.

Many counts were recorded for this clonotype. The chain uses TRBV5-1 and TRBJ2-7, with TRBD2 matching 10 bases. V gave up 0 bases and J gave up 2 bases; unmatched junction bases: 5. CDR3 length equals 16 residues. Germline lookup yields CDR1 SGHRS and CDR2 YFSETQ. The CDR3 DNA reads TGCGCCAGCAGCTTGGCCTTAGGACTAGCGGCCTACGAGCAGTACTTC. Protein: CASSLALGLAAYEQYF.

This clonotype turned up a few times. The chain combines TRBV7-9 with TRBJ2-1, with 8 bases lining up with TRBD2. The germline V gene encodes CDR1 SEHNR and CDR2 FQNEAQ (reference sequence). The CDR3 length is 16 residues. J lost 10 bases, V lost 4 bases, and 15 bases had no gene match. The CDR3 loop reads CASSSAGTRGHTEQFF. The CDR3 bases are TGTGCCAGCAGCTCGGCCGGGACTAGAGGTCATACAGAGCAGTTCTTC.

This clonotype was found many times. The genes are TRBV20-1 and TRBJ1-2; D might be TRBD1 (5 bases). Germline V gene lookup returns CDR1 DFQATT and CDR2 SNEGSKA (reference sequence). Trimming removed 3 bases at V and 6 bases at J, with 14 bases between. The CDR3 has 13 residues. The CDR3: CSASTGQANGYTF. DNA of the CDR3: TGCAGTGCTAGTACGGGGCAGGCTAATGGCTACACCTTC.

This chain connects TRBV10-3 to TRBJ1-5, with unresolved D. Germline V gene data show CDR1 as ENHRY and CDR2 as SYGVKD. Trimming shortened V by 10 bases and J by 5 bases, and 15 bases separated the two germline ends. This CDR3 contains 13 residues. The CDR3 reads CATRTGLDQPQHF. For the CDR3, the DNA is TGTGCCACCAGGACGGGTTTGGATCAGCCCCAGCATTTT.

The table lists this clonotype with many counts. This chain uses TRBV20-1 with TRBJ1-5; 10 nucleotides agree with TRBD1. Germline assignment: CDR1 DFQATT and CDR2 SNEGSKA (reference sequence). This CDR3 region has 14 residues. Germline trimming cut 1 base from V and 5 bases from J; bases unmatched to any gene: 2. CDR3 nucleotide sequence: TGCAGTGCTAGAGGGGACAGGGGTTATCAGCCCCAGCATTTT. This gives the protein CSARGDRGYQPQHF.

Worth noting for this clonotype: A much larger clonotype is one base distant, so this may be a read error. The chain is built from TRBV11-1 and TRBJ2-1; 7 nucleotides line up with TRBD2. Germline lookup yields CDR1 SGHAT and CDR2 FQDESV (reference sequence). The CDR3 consists of 16 residues. The CDR3 DNA reads as TGTGCCAGCAGCCCCACTAGCGTAAGCTCCTACAGTGAGCAGTTCTTC. Its protein is CASSPTSVSSYSEQFF.

The chain carries TRBV5-1 and TRBJ2-3, with D perhaps assigned TRBD1 or TRBD2 (6 bases each). Looked up from germline, CDR1 is SGHRS and CDR2 is YFSETQ. The CDR3 has 13 amino acids. V dropped 4 bases and J dropped 5 bases, with 11 bases sitting between them. The CDR3 sequence: CASSQQGGDTQYF. CDR3 coding DNA: TGCGCCAGCAGCCAACAGGGAGGAGATACGCAGTATTTT.

This clonotype came up many times. The rearrangement links TRBV6-5 to TRBJ2-7; D might be TRBD1 (6 bases). The V gene lost 0 bases and the J gene lost 2 bases, with 11 bases spanning the gap. The CDR3 extends over 15 amino acids. From germline, CDR1 is MNHEY and CDR2 SVGAGI. CDR3 in DNA: TGTGCCAGCAGTTACTCAGGACAGACACCCTACGAGCAGTACTTC. Amino acids: CASSYSGQTPYEQYF.

There are many counts of this clonotype. This chain links TRBV5-1 with TRBJ2-5; the D gene is possibly TRBD2 (6 bases). CDR1 is SGHRS and CDR2 is YFSETQ in the germline V gene. The CDR3 runs 15 residues. V dropped 3 bases and J dropped 1 base, with 13 bases sitting between them. The chain's CDR3 is CASSSLTSPQETQYF. In DNA, the CDR3 is TGCGCCAGCAGCTCTCTGACTAGTCCCCAAGAGACCCAGTACTTC.

V gene TRBV5-1 combines with J gene TRBJ2-1; 9 positions agree with TRBD1. The CDR3 contains 16 residues. V gave up 4 bases and J gave up 7 bases; unmatched junction bases: 12. Germline lookup yields CDR1 SGHRS and CDR2 YFSETQ. This chain's CDR3 is CASSRLRDRATNEQFF. DNA for the CDR3: TGCGCCAGCAGCCGCCTACGGGACAGGGCTACGAATGAGCAGTTCTTC. Combining the CDR3 with reference TRBV5-1 and TRBJ2-1 gives the whole variable domain KAGVTQTPRYLIKTRGQQVTLSCSPISGHRSVSWYQQTPGQGLQFLFEYFSETQRNKGNFPGRFSGRQFSNSRSEMNVSTLELGDSALYLCASSRLRDRATNEQFFGPGTRLTVL.

Turning to this clonotype: This may stem from a read error, because a much larger clone lies one nucleotide away. V is TRBV6-5 and J is TRBJ2-1; 7 nucleotides line up with TRBD2. CDR1 is MNHEY, CDR2 SVGAGI, per germline. The CDR3 spans 16 residues. The DNA of the CDR3 is TGTGTCAGCAGTTCCGCGGGAGCGAGCTCCTACAATGAGCAGTTCTTC. Translation: CVSSSAGASSYNEQFF.

The chain employs TRBV29-1 and TRBJ1-1; TRBD1 aligns across 9 bases. Trimming at V came to 7 bases and at J to 3 bases, leaving 3 bases not matched to a gene. The CDR3 has 12 residues. Germline values: CDR1 SQVTM, CDR2 ANQGSEA. The CDR3 spells CSAQGAYTEAFF. CDR3 nucleotide sequence: TGCAGCGCACAGGGGGCCTACACTGAAGCTTTCTTT.

The CDR3 here is CASSMPQETQYF. The CDR3 DNA reads TGTGCCAGCAGCATGCCCCAAGAGACCCAGTACTTC. V and J are TRBV5-4 and TRBJ2-5; D is ambiguous. This CDR3 is 12 amino acids long. CDR1 SGHNT and CDR2 YYREEE come from the germline V gene (reference sequence). The V end lost 4 bases, the J end lost 1 base, and 5 bases lay between the germline ends.

Only a few counts were recorded for this clonotype. The J gene is TRBJ2-7, the V gene TRBV28, with TRBD2 matching 7 bases. V dropped 6 bases and J dropped 4; count of bases not matched to a gene: 9. This CDR3 has 14 amino acids. The germline CDR1 and CDR2 sequences are MDHEN and SYDVKM. The CDR3 is CASSYGTTVYEQYF. CDR3 nucleotides: TGTGCCAGCAGCTACGGGACTACAGTTTACGAGCAGTACTTC. Full variable domain (missing parts from reference TRBV28 and TRBJ2-7): DVKVTQSSRYLVKRTGEKVFLECVQDMDHENMFWYRQDPGLGLRLIYFSYDVKMKEKGDIPEGYSVSREKKERFSLILESASTNQTSMYLCASSYGTTVYEQYFGPGTRLTVT.

A remark on this clonotype: Sequence at one end of the junction differs from germline and may be a read error. The chain carries TRBV20-1 and TRBJ2-7; D is unclear. The CDR3 sequence is 12 residues long. Germline CDR1 is DFQATT and CDR2 is SNEGSKA (reference sequence). CDR3 sequence reads: CSARTDSHEQYF. CDR3 nucleotide sequence: TGCAGTGCTAGGACCGACTCCCACGAGCAGTACTTC.

This clonotype occurred a few times. This chain joins TRBV7-2 and TRBJ1-1; D might be TRBD1 (5 bases). This CDR3 has 17 amino acids. Trimming took off 1 base at V and 2 bases at J, with 17 bases between the two ends. The germline CDR1 and CDR2 sequences are SGHTA and FQGNSA. CDR3 in amino acids: CASSLGPGTDLNTEAFF. For the CDR3, the DNA is TGTGCCAGCAGCTTAGGCCCCGGGACGGACTTAAACACTGAAGCTTTCTTT.